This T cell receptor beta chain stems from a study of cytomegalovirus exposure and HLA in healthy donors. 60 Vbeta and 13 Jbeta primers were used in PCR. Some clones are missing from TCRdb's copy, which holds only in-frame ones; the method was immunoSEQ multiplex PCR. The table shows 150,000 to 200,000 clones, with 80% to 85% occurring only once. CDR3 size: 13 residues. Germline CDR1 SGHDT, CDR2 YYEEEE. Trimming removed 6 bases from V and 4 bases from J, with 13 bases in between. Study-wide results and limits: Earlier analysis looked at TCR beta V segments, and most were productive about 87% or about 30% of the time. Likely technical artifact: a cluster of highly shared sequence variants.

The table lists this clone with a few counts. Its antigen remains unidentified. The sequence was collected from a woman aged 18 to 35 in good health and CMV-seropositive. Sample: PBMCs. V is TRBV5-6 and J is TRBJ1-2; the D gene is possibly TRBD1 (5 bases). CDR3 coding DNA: TGTGCCAGCAATGAAGGGGTGAGCTATGGCTACACCTTC. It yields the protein CASNEGVSYGYTF.